There are a few counts of the clone carrying this T cell receptor beta chain. Its specificity is unknown. These data originate in a study of a mutant IDH1 vaccine in newly diagnosed glioma. Study as a whole: The treated group averaged approximately 42 years old and was 62.5% male, approximately 40% female. Before enrollment, the patients had been treated with radiotherapy alone, temozolomide alone, or both together. Most of them had received both.

CDR3 size: 13 residues. V lost 0 bases to trimming and J lost 5 bases, with 8 bases between them. The germline gives CDR1 SGHRS, CDR2 YFSETQ. Study-level points and caveats: Among all patients, vaccine-induced immune responses occurred in approximately 94%.

The table came from immunoSEQ multiplex PCR; TCRdb's copy has only in-frame clones and leaves some out. Among 55,000 to 70,000 clones listed, approximately 86% were seen once. The time point: baseline, week 1 (first vaccination visit). Treatment described: pre-vaccination baseline after standard-of-care therapy. New WHO grade 3 or 4 astrocytomas that were IDH1-mutant and ATRX-lost occurred in the donors. This rearrangement joins TRBV5-1 to TRBJ2-5; no clear D gene. This material consisted of PBMCs, taken from a glioma patient treated with radiotherapy, temozolomide or both. This TCR was sampled from a man aged 30 to 39 with glioma. DNA for the CDR3: TGCGCCAGCAGCTTGGGGCAAATGGAGACCCAGTACTTC. Translating gives CASSLGQMETQYF.